A single sample gave rise to the 3 T cell receptor beta chains below, sequenced in a study of control samples from healthy donors and cancer patients. Profiled with immunoSEQ multiplex PCR; TCRdb holds only in-frame clones, not every one. This repertoire shows approximately 150,000 clones, 94% found once; its top ten account for around 1.3%. The sample comprised blood. These receptors were obtained from a woman in her late teens or twenties in good health.

V gene TRBV11-1 combines with J gene TRBJ2-1, with 8 positions matching TRBD2. Germline-derived CDR1 and CDR2 are SGHAT and FQDESV (reference sequence). J lost 5 bases, V lost 2 bases, and 8 bases had no gene match. The CDR3 has 16 residues. Here the CDR3 reads CASSLYSREANNEQFF. In DNA, the CDR3 is TGTGCCAGCAGCTTATATTCGCGGGAGGCTAACAATGAGCAGTTCTTC.

The J gene is TRBJ2-1, the V gene TRBV5-1; 7 bases fit TRBD2. The germline gives CDR1 SGHRS, CDR2 YFSETQ. The CDR3 runs 16 residues. Germline trimming cut 5 bases from V and 0 bases from J; bases unmatched to any gene: 8. The CDR3 nucleotides are TGCGCCAGCAGTTCGGGAGGCTCCTTCTCCTACAATGAGCAGTTCTTC. It codes for CASSSGGSFSYNEQFF.

The chain combines TRBV6-6 with TRBJ2-1; D gene ambiguous. Trimming shortened V by 6 bases and J by 10 bases, and 13 bases separated the two germline ends. Germline CDR1 reads MNHNY; CDR2 reads SVGAGI (reference sequence). The CDR3 loop spans 12 amino acids. The CDR3 here is CASRNPLGEQFF. The CDR3 DNA is TGTGCCAGCAGAAACCCCCTCGGGGAGCAGTTCTTC.